This T cell receptor (beta chain) was sequenced for a study of monozygotic twins with inflammatory bowel disease. General study findings and limits: Variability may have been added to patient repertoires by differing immunosuppressive treatments.

TCRdb re-analyzed the 5' RACE reads; it lists each CDR3 protein once, without DNA. Its listing shows 95,000 to 110,000 distinct CDR3 sequences. Germline V gene lookup returns CDR1 SQVTM and CDR2 ANQGSEA. The length of the CDR3 is 12 residues. Comment on this clonotype: Its specificity is unknown.

Sequencing was done on a sample of blood. This sequence joins TRBV29-1 and TRBJ2-5. This clonotype originated in a human donor with ulcerative colitis or Crohn's disease, or a healthy co-twin of an affected twin (not recorded which). Here the CDR3 reads CSVLGSGETQYF.